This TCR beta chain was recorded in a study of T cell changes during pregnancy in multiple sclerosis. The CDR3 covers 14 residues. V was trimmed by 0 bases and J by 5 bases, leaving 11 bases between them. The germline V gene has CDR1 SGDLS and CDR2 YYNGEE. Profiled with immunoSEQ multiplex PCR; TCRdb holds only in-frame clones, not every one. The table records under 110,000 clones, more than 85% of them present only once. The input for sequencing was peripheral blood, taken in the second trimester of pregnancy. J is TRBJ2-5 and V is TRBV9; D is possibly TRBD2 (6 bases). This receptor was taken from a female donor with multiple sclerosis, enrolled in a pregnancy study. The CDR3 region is CASSVAAGFETQYF. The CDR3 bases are TGTGCCAGCAGCGTAGCGGCGGGATTCGAGACCCAGTACTTC.